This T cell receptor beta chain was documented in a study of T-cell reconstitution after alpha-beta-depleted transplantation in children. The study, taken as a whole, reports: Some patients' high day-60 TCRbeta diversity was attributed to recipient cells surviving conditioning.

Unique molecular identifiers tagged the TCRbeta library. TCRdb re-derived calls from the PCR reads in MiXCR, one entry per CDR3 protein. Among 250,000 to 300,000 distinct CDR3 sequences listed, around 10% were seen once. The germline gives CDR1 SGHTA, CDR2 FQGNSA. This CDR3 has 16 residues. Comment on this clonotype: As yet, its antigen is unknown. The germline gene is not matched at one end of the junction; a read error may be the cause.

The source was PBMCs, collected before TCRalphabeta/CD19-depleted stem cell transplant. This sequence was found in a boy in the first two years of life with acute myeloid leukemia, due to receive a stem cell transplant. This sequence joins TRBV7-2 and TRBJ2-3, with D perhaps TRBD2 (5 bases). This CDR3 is CASSLARTPSTYTQYF. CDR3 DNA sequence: TGTGCCAGCAGCTTAGCCAGGACTCCTAGCACATATACGCAGTATTTT. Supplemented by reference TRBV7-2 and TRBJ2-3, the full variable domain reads GAGVSQSPSNKVTEKGKDVELRCDPISGHTALYWYRQSLGQGLEFLIYFQGNSAPDKSGLPSDRFSAERTGGSVSTLTIQRTQQEDSAVYLCASSLARTPSTYTQYFGPGTRLTVL.